Following are 9 T cell receptor beta chains from one sample sequenced in a study of T-cell reconstitution after alpha-beta-depleted transplantation in children (TCRdb year 2016). The library was built by means of PCR. This sample was sequenced with an Illumina HiSeq 2500. TCR libraries were prepared with molecular barcoding, using unique molecular identifiers to normalize TCRbeta repertoire quantification. The raw public data were reprocessed by TCRdb itself: fastp quality trimming at Q25, MiXCR clonotype calling, in-frame beta chains only. Rows are unified per CDR3 protein, each entry keeping the most common DNA and genes. Present in this sample are 700,000 to 950,000 distinct CDR3 sequences, roughly 15% of which were seen just once. The ten largest clones take up just under 5% of the sample. The sample's treatment or condition label, decoded: allogeneic hematopoietic cell transplantation with graft depleted of TCRalphabeta T cells and CD19 B cells.

The sample consisted of PBMCs, mostly from graft donor cells, taken 360 days after TCRalphabeta/CD19-depleted stem cell transplant. These receptors came from a male patient under 18 who had a stem cell transplant for acute lymphoblastic leukemia, so the T cells may come from the graft donor.

This clonotype has more than one count but fewer than ten. The chain has TRBV7-2 and TRBJ2-4; perhaps TRBD2 as D (6 bases). Looked up from germline, CDR1 is SGHTA and CDR2 is FQGNSA. The V gene lost 11 bases and the J gene lost 11 bases, with 25 bases spanning the gap. The CDR3 has 14 amino acids. The CDR3 nucleotides are TGTGCCCTCGAACCGGGACTGGGGATAGGGGTTCAGTACTTC. Encoded protein: CALEPGLGIGVQYF.

This chain links TRBV19 with TRBJ2-3; D is possibly TRBD1 (6 bases). Germline V gives CDR1 LNHDA, CDR2 SQIVND (reference sequence). V was pared by 5 bases and J by 0 bases, with 9 bases between. The CDR3 sequence is 14 residues long. The CDR3 here is CASSSRGSTDTQYF. CDR3 in DNA: TGTGCCAGTAGTTCCAGGGGCAGCACAGATACGCAGTATTTT.

The chain is built from TRBV11-2 and TRBJ2-2; 7 bases are shared with TRBD1. There are 18 residues in the CDR3. Germline CDR1 reads SGHAT; CDR2 reads FQNNGV. V gave up 5 bases and J gave up 6 bases; unmatched junction bases: 18. The CDR3 reads CASSPITQGWFSSGELFF. The CDR3 DNA reads as TGTGCCAGCAGCCCTATAACACAGGGGTGGTTCTCATCCGGGGAGCTGTTTTTT.

This clonotype was picked up a small number of times. CDR3 nucleotides: TGCGCCCTCCGAGCACGGCTAGCGGGACCCACAGATACGCAGTATTTT. This encodes CALRARLAGPTDTQYF. The chain uses TRBV10-2 and TRBJ2-3, with 9 bases lining up with TRBD2. The J segment lost 2 bases and the V segment lost 11 bases, leaving 14 bases of the junction unmatched. Germline values: CDR1 WSHSY, CDR2 SAAADI. CDR3 size: 16 residues.

CDR3 in DNA: TGCGCCAGCAGCAGACAAAAACCGGGACAGGGGGCTCTGAGGGGCACCGGGGAGCTGTTTTTT. It codes for CASSRQKPGQGALRGTGELFF. V usage is TRBV5-1 and J usage is TRBJ2-2, with 12 bases identical to TRBD1. The J segment lost 4 bases and the V segment lost 4 bases, leaving 20 bases of the junction unmatched. The CDR3 contains 21 residues. Looked up from germline, CDR1 is SGHRS and CDR2 is YFSETQ.

This clonotype was seen a few times. The V gene is TRBV29-1, the J gene TRBJ1-3; D unclear. Germline V CDR1 and CDR2: SQVTM, ANQGSEA. The CDR3 extends over 14 amino acids. V dropped 3 bases and J dropped 0 bases, with 9 bases sitting between them. The CDR3 DNA follows: TGCAGCGTTGAGGCATTGAGCTCTGGAAACACCATATATTTT. Protein: CSVEALSSGNTIYF.

This clonotype was found many times. The chain has TRBV5-1 and TRBJ2-2; D not certain. CDR3 length: 15 amino acids. Trimming cost V 1 base and J 5 bases, with 12 bases left between them. The germline gives CDR1 SGHRS, CDR2 YFSETQ. In DNA form, the CDR3 reads TGCGCCAGCAGCTTGTACGGTTCGGATACCGGGGAGCTGTTTTTT. Translation gives CASSLYGSDTGELFF.

This clonotype was seen only a few times. The chain uses TRBV12-3 or TRBV12-4 and TRBJ1-4; the D gene is possibly TRBD1 (5 bases). Trimming took 3 bases from V and 12 from J, leaving 8 bases between them. CDR3 size: 11 residues. CDR3 nucleotides: TGTGCCAGCAGTTTTGGGGACCAACTGTTTTTT. Amino acids: CASSFGDQLFF.

CDR3: CAWSPGQGTNEQFF. The DNA for the CDR3 is TGTGCCTGGAGCCCGGGACAGGGAACCAATGAGCAGTTCTTC. The gene calls are TRBV30 and TRBJ2-1; 9 positions agree with TRBD1. Germline V gives CDR1 GTSNPN, CDR2 SVGIG (reference sequence). The junction had 6 bases not matched to a gene; V was cut back by 3 bases and J by 6 bases. The CDR3 length is 14 residues.